Below, 2 T cell receptor beta chains from the same sample are listed, as sequenced in a study of T-cell reconstitution after alpha-beta-depleted transplantation in children. Preparation of the TCRbeta library was carried out with unique molecular identifiers. Each CDR3 protein gets one entry after TCRdb re-called the PCR reads with MiXCR. Of around 490,000 distinct CDR3 sequences listed, 9.5% to 12% are singletons. The starting material was PBMCs, mostly from graft donor cells, obtained 180 days after TCRalphabeta/CD19-depleted stem cell transplant. These receptors came from a female patient between 2 and 15 years old who had a stem cell transplant for aplastic anemia, so the T cells may come from the graft donor.

This clonotype was recorded a few times. This chain links TRBV4-1 with TRBJ2-1; 9 bases are shared with TRBD1. The CDR3 length is 15 residues. Per germline, CDR1 MGHRA and CDR2 YSYEKL. J was trimmed by 8 bases and V by 1 base; bases with no gene match: 6. This CDR3 is CASSQVTGGKDEQFF. DNA of the CDR3: TGCGCCAGCAGCCAAGTTACAGGGGGCAAGGATGAGCAGTTCTTC.

The chain recombines TRBV27 with TRBJ2-1; D not resolved. Germline CDR1 is MNHEY and CDR2 is SMNVEV (reference sequence). The CDR3 totals 13 residues. Deletions cut 3 bases from V and 5 bases from J, with 8 bases between. The CDR3 DNA reads TGTGCCAGCAGTTTGTGGCGGAACAATGAGCAGTTCTTC. Amino acids: CASSLWRNNEQFF.